This is a list of T cell receptor beta chains from one sample in a study of human T cells and chemical hapten exposure. Using its own MiXCR run on the RACE reads, TCRdb lists one record per CDR3 protein. The table includes tens of thousands of distinct CDR3 sequences, about 9.3% detected once. The starting material was whole blood, obtained in connection with sensitization to the hapten diphenylcyclopropenone (DPC). The receptors stem from a woman between 45 and 60 years old with alopecia areata. Some clones in this sample may be carry-over from other donors' samples. Each CDR3 is given with its conserved first and last residue. The D gene is left open where the match is weak. Size values are once, few and many counts, or a class for expanded clones, and some rows have none.

v_gene,j_gene,d_gene,len,abundance,CDR3nt,CDR3aa
TRBV2,TRBJ2-3,-,14,-,TGTGCCAGCAGTGGTGACAGGAGTTCTAATACGCAGTATTTT,CASSGDRSSNTQYF
TRBV4-2,TRBJ1-3,-,15,-,TGTGCCAGCAGCAGGAGGACGGTCTCTGGAAACACCATATATTTT,CASSRRTVSGNTIYF
TRBV7-9,TRBJ2-1,-,14,many,TGTGCCAGCAGCCCAGATGGCGGGCGGCATGAGCAGTTCTTC,CASSPDGGRHEQFF
TRBV10-3,TRBJ2-2,-,14,-,TGTGCCATCAGCATGGACACTTACACCGGGGAGCTGTTTTTT,CAISMDTYTGELFF
TRBV5-6,TRBJ1-5,-,15,few,TGTGCCAGCAGCTTTTTCAGGTCCTCGGGGCAGCCCCAGCATTTT,CASSFFRSSGQPQHF
TRBV11-3,TRBJ2-3,-,13,-,TGTGCCAGCAGCCCAAGAGACGCAGATACGCAGTATTTT,CASSPRDADTQYF
TRBV2,TRBJ2-7,-,15,many,TGTGCCAGCAGTCGGCAGGGTTCCCTCTCCTACGAGCAGTACTTC,CASSRQGSLSYEQYF
TRBV5-5,TRBJ1-6,-,15,few,TGTGCCAGCCGCTCCCTGTGGGAAAGTAATTCACCCCTCCACTTT,CASRSLWESNSPLHF
TRBV10-3,TRBJ2-1,-,15,many,TGTGCCATCAGTGAACTGTCCGGCTCCTACAATGAGCAGTTCTTC,CAISELSGSYNEQFF
TRBV12-3/TRBV12-4,TRBJ1-1,TRBD1,15,few,TGTGCCAGCAGCCGATCGGGACAGCGGAACACTGAAGCTTTCTTT,CASSRSGQRNTEAFF
TRBV7-2,TRBJ2-1,TRBD1,12,-,TGTGCCAACTCAGGGGGCTACAATGAGCAGTTCTTC,CANSGGYNEQFF
TRBV19,TRBJ2-1,-,12,many,TGTGCCAGTAGTATAACCGGGAATGAGCAGTTCTTC,CASSITGNEQFF
TRBV3-2,TRBJ2-1,-,17,few,TGTGCCAGCAGCCAAGGGGTGCCAAGCAGCTCCTACAATGAGCAGTTCTTC,CASSQGVPSSSYNEQFF
TRBV18,TRBJ2-1,-,12,few,TGTGCCAGCTCAGGGGCCTTCAGGGAGCAGTTCTTC,CASSGAFREQFF
TRBV29-1,TRBJ2-5,-,10,-,TGCAGCGTTGTAATAGAGACCCAGTACTTC,CSVVIETQYF
TRBV29-1,TRBJ2-3,-,14,few,TGCAGCGTTAGGGTGGGAATTCAGACAGATACGCAGTATTTT,CSVRVGIQTDTQYF
TRBV29-1,TRBJ1-2,TRBD1,11,-,TGCAGTCACAAGGGGGCGGGAGGCTACACCTTC,CSHKGAGGYTF